Included here is one T cell receptor beta chain sequence, with context. Sequencing of TCR beta was performed on blood CD8+ T cells and on blood CD4+ T cells. Multiple sclerosis controls were treatment-naive patients with stable or active relapsing-remitting disease. While CD8+ and CD4+ T cells were isolated negatively, TEMRA cells were enriched by FACS. The sample belongs to a study of CD8 T cells in Susac syndrome. Germline trimming cut 3 bases from V and 15 bases from J; bases unmatched to any gene: 13. The CDR3 has 14 residues. An amount of RNA that ranged from roughly 0.45 to 1 ug was reverse transcribed with random hexamers. By means of immunoSEQ multiplex PCR, TCR beta CDR3 spanning 54 Vbeta and 13 Jbeta underwent amplification. A single record per CDR3 protein comes from TCRdb applying MiXCR to the immunoSEQ multiplex PCR reads. Among fewer than 350,000 distinct CDR3 sequences listed, approximately 89% were seen once.

The sequence came from a human donor with multiple sclerosis. The chain employs TRBV12-3 or TRBV12-4 and TRBJ2-1, with 8 positions matching TRBD2. What was sequenced was CD8+ T cells from PBMCs. CDR3 DNA sequence: TGTGCCAGCAGTTTCCAAGGGATCACCGGGGGGGTGTTCTTC. It translates to CASSFQGITGGVFF.